This T cell receptor beta chain is drawn from a study of T-cell reconstitution after alpha-beta-depleted transplantation in children. This clonotype has a handful of counts. Its antigen is not identified. Points from the study as a whole: It was newly produced T cells that mostly accounted for T-cell counts and diversity one year after transplant. Two months or so post-transplant, alpha-beta T cells reportedly derived from several hundred expanded graft clones. The origin of high day-60 TCRbeta diversity in some patients lay in surviving recipient T cells and thymic progenitors.

The CDR3 runs to 14 residues. The V gene end was trimmed by 7 bases and the J gene end by 13 bases; junction bases not matched to a gene: 12. Germline loops: CDR1 MNHNS, CDR2 SASEGT. Preparation of the TCRbeta library was carried out with unique molecular identifiers. TCRdb itself ran the PCR reads through MiXCR, one entry per CDR3 protein. The table includes approximately 980,000 distinct CDR3 sequences, about 31% detected once. The chain links TRBV6-1 to TRBJ1-4, with 10 bases aligning to TRBD1. The clonotype originates from a boy younger than two who had a stem cell transplant for SCID, so the T cells may come from the graft donor. Source: PBMCs, mostly from graft donor cells, taken 360 days after TCRalphabeta/CD19-depleted stem cell transplant. The CDR3 reads CASTIRTGQGRLFF. CDR3 coding DNA: TGTGCCAGCACGATAAGAACGGGACAGGGGCGACTGTTTTTT.